This T cell receptor (beta chain) was captured by sequencing in a study of radiation and T cells in renal cell carcinoma. Using immunoSEQ multiplex PCR, the repertoire was profiled, and TCRdb retains in-frame clones only, with some absent. The data show 150,000 or so clones, with 88% seen just once and over 3.5% held by the top ten. The sample's time point: baseline pretreatment blood. Noted treatment: 15 Gy SBRT to primary tumor, nephrectomy 4 weeks later. After removal of 4 bases from V and 9 bases from J, the junction contained 16 bases not matched to a gene. The germline gives CDR1 MNHEY, CDR2 SMNVEV (reference sequence). This CDR3 is built from 19 residues.

This material consisted of blood, taken from a patient whose treatment included radiotherapy and nephrectomy. The clonotype comes from a woman aged 70-85 years with renal cell carcinoma. The chain links TRBV27 to TRBJ2-1; 15 positions agree with TRBD2. CDR3 protein: CASSSRLGLAGGLALEQFF. The CDR3 DNA reads as TGTGCCAGCAGTTCCCGTCTAGGACTAGCGGGGGGGTTAGCTCTTGAGCAGTTCTTC.